This T cell receptor beta chain stems from a study of T-cell memory formation after mild COVID-19. TCRdb ran MiXCR on the 5' RACE reads and lists one entry per CDR3 protein. Here the sample spans around 530,000 distinct CDR3 sequences, about a fifth being singletons. Regarding the study as a whole: For contracting clones, CD4+ ones sat mainly in CM and EM, CD8+ in EMRA. Researchers found some responding clones in pre-infection memory, a sign that cross-reactive memory joined.

This clonotype was seen a few times. The antigen remains undetermined. CDR1 MNHEY and CDR2 SVGEGT come from the germline V gene. This CDR3 contains 11 residues. Trimming cost V 2 bases and J 6 bases, with 3 bases left between them. The chain uses TRBV6-2 or TRBV6-3 and TRBJ2-3; D is unclear. The clonotype was recovered from an adult woman who had mild COVID-19 (a few samples of this study predate the infection). Cell type and time point are not known. Input material: PBMCs or a T cell subset sorted from them (not recorded which). CDR3 nucleotides: TGTGCCAGCAGTTACGTGGATACGCAGTATTTT. Amino acids: CASSYVDTQYF.